One sample yielded the 20 T cell receptor beta chains listed below, sequenced in a study of cytomegalovirus exposure and HLA in healthy donors. Primers for the PCR totalled 60 Vbeta and 13 Jbeta. Clones were read by immunoSEQ multiplex PCR, and TCRdb kept only the in-frame ones, dropping some. The table lists 95,000 to 100,000 clones, about 74% of them singletons, with roughly 17% in the top ten. The sequenced material came from PBMCs. These receptors were obtained from a man in his 60s in good health and CMV-seropositive.

The V call is TRBV7-8, the J call TRBJ2-1, with TRBD2 as a possible D gene (6 bases). CDR1 is SGHVS, CDR2 FQNEAQ, per germline. The length of the CDR3 is 17 residues. Trimming shortened V by 4 bases and J by 0 bases, and 16 bases separated the two germline ends. The CDR3 is CASSSKRTGDSYNEQFF. DNA for the CDR3: TGTGCCAGCAGCTCCAAAAGAACGGGGGACTCCTACAATGAGCAGTTCTTC.

This clone was seen only a few times. The genes are TRBV4-3 and TRBJ2-1, with 9 bases lining up with TRBD2. Unmatched junction bases numbered 6, after V lost 0 bases and J lost 15 bases. The length of the CDR3 is 13 residues. Per germline, CDR1 LGHNA and CDR2 YSLEER. CDR3: CASSQESGGRLFF. The CDR3 DNA sequence: TGCGCCAGCAGCCAAGAGAGCGGGGGGAGGCTGTTCTTC.

This chain links TRBV11-2 with TRBJ1-1, with TRBD1 matching over 7 bases. V trimming: 6 bases; J trimming: 3 bases; junction bases outside the gene matches: 10. The CDR3 has 15 residues. Germline V gene lookup returns CDR1 SGHAT and CDR2 FQNNGV. The CDR3 DNA follows: TGTGCCAGCAGTGGAAGACAGGGATGGGACACTGAAGCTTTCTTT. Residues: CASSGRQGWDTEAFF.

The chain links TRBV19 to TRBJ1-4; D is ambiguous. The CDR3 runs to 16 residues. Trimming cost V 3 bases and J 8 bases, with 19 bases left between them. The germline V gene encodes CDR1 LNHDA and CDR2 SQIVND (reference sequence). CDR3 bases: TGTGCCAGTAGTATTTCTTCCATAAGCCCACGCGAAAAACTGTTTTTT. Its protein product is CASSISSISPREKLFF.

The chain uses TRBV10-2 and TRBJ2-5, with 7 bases matching TRBD1. The closer fit of TRBJ2-7 to the DNA end suggests the J call may be wrong. The CDR3 sequence is 14 residues long. The germline CDR1 and CDR2 sequences are WSHSY and SAAADI. This CDR3 reads CASSATGSSYEQYF. CDR3 nucleotide sequence: TGCGCCAGCAGTGCGACAGGGAGCTCCTACGAGCAGTACTTC.

The V gene is TRBV30, the J gene TRBJ2-4, with 9 positions matching TRBD2. The CDR3 is 14 amino acids. Unmatched junction bases numbered 5, after V lost 4 bases and J lost 4 bases. The V gene's germline CDR1 is GTSNPN and CDR2 SVGIG (reference sequence). CDR3 loop: CAWTVSGGKNIQYF. The CDR3 nucleotides read TGTGCCTGGACCGTTAGCGGGGGTAAAAACATTCAGTACTTC.

The rearrangement links TRBV10-3 to TRBJ2-7; D call uncertain. Trimming pared 2 bases from V and 4 bases from J, leaving 9 bases between. This CDR3 is 13 amino acids long. Germline values: CDR1 ENHRY, CDR2 SYGVKD. The CDR3 is CAISEGPPYEQYF. The CDR3 nucleotides are TGTGCCATCAGTGAGGGGCCTCCGTACGAGCAGTACTTC.

The V and J genes are TRBV4-1 and TRBJ1-1; 8 bases line up with TRBD1. Trimming at V came to 0 bases and at J to 9 bases, leaving 9 bases not matched to a gene. The CDR3 runs to 15 residues. Germline V gene data show CDR1 as MGHRA and CDR2 as YSYEKL. The CDR3 DNA reads TGCGCCAGCAGCCAAGAGGACAGGGCATATGGGAAAGCTTTCTTT. This gives the protein CASSQEDRAYGKAFF.

The chain joins TRBV15 to TRBJ2-7; TRBD1 might be the D (5 bases). Trimming removed 1 base from V and 1 base from J, with 8 bases in between. The CDR3 runs to 14 residues. Germline assignment: CDR1 LNHNV and CDR2 YYDKDF (reference sequence). CDR3 in DNA: TGTGCCACCAGCAGAGTACAGGCTTCCTACGAGCAGTACTTC. The encoded protein is CATSRVQASYEQYF. Based on the CDR3 plus reference TRBV15 and TRBJ2-7, the full variable domain is DAMVIQNPRYQVTQFGKPVTLSCSQTLNHNVMYWYQQKSSQAPKLLFHYYDKDFNNEADTPDNFQSRRPNTSFCFLDIRSPGLGDTAMYLCATSRVQASYEQYFGPGTRLTVT.

This chain joins TRBV10-3 and TRBJ2-3, with 7 positions matching TRBD1. V trimming: 8 bases; J trimming: 4 bases; junction bases outside the gene matches: 6. This CDR3 spans 13 amino acids. Germline V gene lookup returns CDR1 ENHRY and CDR2 SYGVKD. The CDR3 protein is CAILGQLADTQYF. The CDR3 DNA sequence: TGTGCCATCCTGGGACAGTTGGCAGATACGCAGTATTTT.

CDR3: CASSYRQAGTEKLFF. CDR3 sequence (DNA): TGTGCCAGCAGTTACCGACAGGCGGGTACCGAAAAACTGTTTTTT. J is TRBJ1-4 and V is TRBV27; tentatively, D is TRBD1 (6 bases). Germline assignment: CDR1 MNHEY and CDR2 SMNVEV (reference sequence). The CDR3 contains 15 residues. The V and J ends lost 4 bases and 8 bases respectively, with 17 bases between them.

The V and J genes are TRBV6-6 and TRBJ2-7; the match to TRBD2 covers 8 bases. There are 15 residues in the CDR3. Germline lookup yields CDR1 MNHNY and CDR2 SVGAGI (reference sequence). V lost 7 bases, J lost 0 bases, and 8 bases stayed unmatched. Written as DNA, the CDR3 is TGTGCCAGCACCACGGGGGGGGCCCGCTCCTACGAGCAGTACTTC. Translated, it gives CASTTGGARSYEQYF.

This chain links TRBV7-2 with TRBJ1-6, with 7 positions matching TRBD1. The CDR3 sequence is 19 residues long. Germline V gives CDR1 SGHTA, CDR2 FQGNSA. V shed 0 bases, J shed 2 bases, and the junction held 10 bases outside the gene matches. CDR3 DNA sequence: TGTGCCAGCAGCTTAGCGGGGGGCTCCAGGGGGGCCTATAATTCACCCCTCCACTTT. Translated: CASSLAGGSRGAYNSPLHF.

The J gene is TRBJ2-2, the V gene TRBV5-1; D is uncertain. CDR3 length: 15 amino acids. Germline assignment: CDR1 SGHRS and CDR2 YFSETQ. The V end lost 0 bases, the J end lost 5 bases, and 11 bases lay between the germline ends. The CDR3 loop is CASSLAGLVTGELFF. The CDR3 DNA sequence: TGCGCCAGCAGCTTGGCAGGTTTGGTAACCGGGGAGCTGTTTTTT.

The sample holds a few counts of this clone. The chain combines TRBV6-5 with TRBJ1-2; 7 bases are a match to TRBD1. The junction had 9 bases not matched to a gene; V was cut back by 7 bases and J by 4 bases. CDR1 is MNHEY, CDR2 SVGAGI, per germline. The CDR3 spans 14 residues. CDR3 region: CASTTQGGGYGYTF. The CDR3 DNA is TGTGCCAGCACCACCCAGGGGGGTGGCTATGGCTACACCTTC.

The chain is built from TRBV11-2 and TRBJ2-5, with a weak D call TRBD1 (5 bases). The germline V and J ends were trimmed by 3 bases and 3 bases, with 14 bases remaining between them. Germline V gene sequence: CDR1 SGHAT, CDR2 FQNNGV. The CDR3 length is 15 residues. The CDR3 loop is CASSFAGFSEETQYF. The CDR3 DNA reads TGTGCCAGCAGCTTCGCAGGGTTTTCCGAAGAGACCCAGTACTTC.

This chain joins TRBV14 and TRBJ1-6; 7 nucleotides align to TRBD1. This CDR3 comprises 15 residues. With V trimmed by 2 bases and J by 4 bases, 2 bases remained unmatched. In germline, CDR1 is SGHDN, CDR2 FVKESK. This chain's CDR3 is CASSQRDRYNSPLHF. In nucleotides, the CDR3 is TGTGCCAGCAGCCAACGGGACAGATATAATTCACCCCTCCACTTT.

This clone has a handful of counts. The CDR3 sequence: CASSDLGVNYGYTF. The CDR3 DNA is TGTGCCAGCAGCGATTTAGGGGTCAACTATGGCTACACCTTC. V gene TRBV6-5 combines with J gene TRBJ1-2, with TRBD1 as a possible D gene (5 bases). V lost 6 bases and J lost 2, with 13 bases in between. Germline V CDR1 and CDR2: MNHEY, SVGAGI. The CDR3 is 14 amino acids.

The chain is built from TRBV6-6 and TRBJ1-3, with unresolved D. The V end was cut by 0 bases, the J end by 0 bases, with 6 bases between. The germline V gene encodes CDR1 MNHNY and CDR2 SVGAGI (reference sequence). CDR3 length: 15 amino acids. The CDR3 region is CASSYSRLSGNTIYF. DNA for the CDR3: TGTGCCAGCAGTTACTCCAGACTCTCTGGAAACACCATATATTTT.

The V gene is TRBV30, the J gene TRBJ2-7, with TRBD1 matching 7 bases. After removal of 3 bases from V and 6 bases from J, the junction contained 2 bases not matched to a gene. CDR1 is GTSNPN, CDR2 SVGIG, per germline (reference sequence). This CDR3 is built from 11 residues. CDR3 region: CAWRQGVEQYF. CDR3 in DNA: TGTGCCTGGAGGCAGGGGGTCGAGCAGTACTTC.